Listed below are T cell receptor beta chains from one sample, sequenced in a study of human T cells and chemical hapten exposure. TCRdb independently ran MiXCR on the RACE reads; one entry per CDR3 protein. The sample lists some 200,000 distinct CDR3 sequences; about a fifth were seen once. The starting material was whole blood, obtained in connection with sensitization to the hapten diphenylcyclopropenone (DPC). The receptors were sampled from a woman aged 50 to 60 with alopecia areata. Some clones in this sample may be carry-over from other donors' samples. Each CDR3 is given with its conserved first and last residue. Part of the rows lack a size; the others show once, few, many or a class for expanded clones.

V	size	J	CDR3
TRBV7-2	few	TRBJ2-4	CASSLPGQRNYRNIQYF
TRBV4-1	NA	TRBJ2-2	CASSSLSGANTGELFF
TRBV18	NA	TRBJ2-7	CASSPRAAGSYEQYF
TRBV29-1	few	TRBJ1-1	CSVGDGTVEAFF
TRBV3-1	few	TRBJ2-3	CASSRILAGDADTQYF
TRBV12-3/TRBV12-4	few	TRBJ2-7	CASSPTVYEQYF
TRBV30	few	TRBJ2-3	CAWREASTDTQYF
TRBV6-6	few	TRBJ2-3	CASSYSGDTQYF
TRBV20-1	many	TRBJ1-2	CSVGQGADYGYTF
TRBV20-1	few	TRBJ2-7	CSAGSGTGGYEQYF
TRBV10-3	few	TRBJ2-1	CAIKGLAGGWNEQFF
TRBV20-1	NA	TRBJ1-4	CSARVINSSLNEKLFF
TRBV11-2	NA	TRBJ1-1	CASSLGGGLEAFF
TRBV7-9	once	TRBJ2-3	CASSLLLAGGVDTQYF
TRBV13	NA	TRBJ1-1	CASSLERVNTEAFF
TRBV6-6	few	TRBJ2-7	CASSYSRSSGRATYEQYF
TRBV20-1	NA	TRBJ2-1	CSARLSGRARNEQFF
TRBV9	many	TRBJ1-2	CASSADSYGYTF
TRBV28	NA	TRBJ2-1	CASSFPRDYTGGVYNEQFF
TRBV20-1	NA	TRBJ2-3	CSAKGAGAVNTQYF
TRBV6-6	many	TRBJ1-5	CASSYLTGATNQPQHF
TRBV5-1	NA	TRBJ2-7	CASSLEAGGRTYEQYF
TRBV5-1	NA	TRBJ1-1	CASSTTTGNTEAFF
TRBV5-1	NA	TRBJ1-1	CASSPRGGGTEAFF
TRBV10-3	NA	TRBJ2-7	CAIRGTGGGYEQYF
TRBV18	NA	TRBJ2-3	CASSPGLDTQYF